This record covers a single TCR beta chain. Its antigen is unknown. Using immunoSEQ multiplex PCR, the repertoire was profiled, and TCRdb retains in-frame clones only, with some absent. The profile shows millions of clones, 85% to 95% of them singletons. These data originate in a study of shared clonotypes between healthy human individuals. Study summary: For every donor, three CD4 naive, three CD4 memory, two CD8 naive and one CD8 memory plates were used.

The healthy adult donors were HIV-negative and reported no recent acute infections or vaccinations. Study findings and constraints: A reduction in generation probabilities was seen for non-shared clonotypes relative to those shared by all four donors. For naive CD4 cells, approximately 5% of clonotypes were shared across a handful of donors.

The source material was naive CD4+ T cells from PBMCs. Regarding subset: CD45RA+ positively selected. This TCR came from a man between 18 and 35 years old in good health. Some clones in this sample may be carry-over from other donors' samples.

CDR3 amino acids: CASSLLPGKDTQYF. The CDR3 nucleotides are TGTGCCAGCAGCTTATTACCGGGGAAAGATACGCAGTATTTT. The V and J genes are TRBV11-2 and TRBJ2-3; possibly TRBD2 for D (5 bases). CDR3 length equals 14 residues. Trimming shortened V by 2 bases and J by 5 bases, and 11 bases separated the two germline ends. In germline, CDR1 is SGHAT, CDR2 FQNNGV.